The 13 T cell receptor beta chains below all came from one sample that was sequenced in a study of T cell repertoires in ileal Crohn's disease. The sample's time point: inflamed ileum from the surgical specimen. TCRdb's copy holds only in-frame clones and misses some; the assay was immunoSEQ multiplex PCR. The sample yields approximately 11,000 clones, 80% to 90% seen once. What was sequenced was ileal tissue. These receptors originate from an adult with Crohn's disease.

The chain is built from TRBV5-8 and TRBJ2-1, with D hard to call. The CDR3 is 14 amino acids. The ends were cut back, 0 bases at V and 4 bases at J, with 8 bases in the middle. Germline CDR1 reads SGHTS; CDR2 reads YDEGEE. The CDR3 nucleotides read TGTGCCAGCAGCTTGGTTTCCGATTACAATGAGCAGTTCTTC. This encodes CASSLVSDYNEQFF.

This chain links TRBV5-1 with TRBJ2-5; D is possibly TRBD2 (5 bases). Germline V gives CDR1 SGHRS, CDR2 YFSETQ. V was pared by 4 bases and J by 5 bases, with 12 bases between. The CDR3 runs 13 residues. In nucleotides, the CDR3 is TGCGCCAGCAGCCTAGGGTCGGGGGAGACCCAGTACTTC. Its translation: CASSLGSGETQYF.

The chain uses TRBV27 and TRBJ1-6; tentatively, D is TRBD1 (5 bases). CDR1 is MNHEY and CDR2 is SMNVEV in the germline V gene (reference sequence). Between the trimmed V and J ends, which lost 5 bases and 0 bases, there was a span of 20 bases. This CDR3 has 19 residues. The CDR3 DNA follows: TGTGCCAGCAGTGCCCAGGGCCTCGAGCGTTACTCCTATAATTCACCCCTCCACTTT. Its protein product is CASSAQGLERYSYNSPLHF.

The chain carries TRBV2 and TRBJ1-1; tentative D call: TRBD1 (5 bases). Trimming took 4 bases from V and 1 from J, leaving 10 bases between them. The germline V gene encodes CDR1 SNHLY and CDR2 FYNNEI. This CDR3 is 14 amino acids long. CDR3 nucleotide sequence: TGTGCCAGCAGTGCGGCAGGGCGGAACACTGAAGCTTTCTTT. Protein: CASSAAGRNTEAFF.

The CDR3 bases are TGTGCCAGCAGTGTCCCGGTTGCGGGGAGGACTGAAGCTTTCTTT. As protein: CASSVPVAGRTEAFF. This chain connects TRBV6-5 to TRBJ1-1; D call uncertain. With 5 bases removed from V and 5 bases from J, the gap between germline ends came to 18 bases. Germline V lookup: CDR1 MNHEY, CDR2 SVGAGI. CDR3 length: 15 residues.

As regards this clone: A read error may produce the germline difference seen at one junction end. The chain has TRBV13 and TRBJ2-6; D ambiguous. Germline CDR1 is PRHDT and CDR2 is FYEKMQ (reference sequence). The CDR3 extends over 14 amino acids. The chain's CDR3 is CASSLRSGANVLTF. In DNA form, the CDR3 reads TGTGCCAGCAGCTTACGTTCTGGAGCCAACGTCCTGACTTTC. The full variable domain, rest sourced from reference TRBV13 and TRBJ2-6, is AAGVIQSPRHLIKEKRETATLKCYPIPRHDTVYWYQQGPGQDPQFLISFYEKMQSDKGSIPDRFSAQQFSDYHSELNMSSLELGDSALYFCASSLRSGANVLTFGAGSRLTVL.

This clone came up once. CDR3 in amino acids: CASSGGNQPQHF. The CDR3 region has the DNA TGTGCCAGCAGTGGTGGAAATCAGCCCCAGCATTTT. The chain has TRBV25-1 and TRBJ1-5; unclear D gene. Looked up from germline, CDR1 is MGHDK and CDR2 is SYGVNS. Trimming took off 4 bases at V and 4 bases at J, with 5 bases between the two ends. The CDR3 is 12 amino acids.

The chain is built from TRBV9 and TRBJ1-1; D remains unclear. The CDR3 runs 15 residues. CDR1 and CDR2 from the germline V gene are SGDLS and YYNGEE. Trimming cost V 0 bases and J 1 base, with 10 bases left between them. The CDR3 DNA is TGTGCCAGCAGCGTAGTCTCCGTGGGGAACACTGAAGCTTTCTTT. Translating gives CASSVVSVGNTEAFF.

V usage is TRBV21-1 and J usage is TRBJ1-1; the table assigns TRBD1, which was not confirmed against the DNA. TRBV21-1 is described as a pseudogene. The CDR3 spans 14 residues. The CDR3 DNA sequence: TGTGCCAGCAACCCTAAGGGTAGGGACAGGGTTTCTTTCTTT. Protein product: CASNPKGRDRVSFF.

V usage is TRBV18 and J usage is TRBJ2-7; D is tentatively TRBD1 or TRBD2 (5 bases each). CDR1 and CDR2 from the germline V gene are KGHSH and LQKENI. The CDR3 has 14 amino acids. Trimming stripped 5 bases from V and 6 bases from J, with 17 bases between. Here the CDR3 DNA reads TGTGCCAGCTCATCAGGGAGCTACTCGTCCGAGCAGTACGTC. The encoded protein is CASSSGSYSSEQYV.

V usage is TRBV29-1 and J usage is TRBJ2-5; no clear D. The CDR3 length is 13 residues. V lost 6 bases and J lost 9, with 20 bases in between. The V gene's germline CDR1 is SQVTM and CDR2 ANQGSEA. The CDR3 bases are TGCAGCGTAGATGAGGTGGCCAAGAAGGCCCAGTACTTC. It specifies CSVDEVAKKAQYF.

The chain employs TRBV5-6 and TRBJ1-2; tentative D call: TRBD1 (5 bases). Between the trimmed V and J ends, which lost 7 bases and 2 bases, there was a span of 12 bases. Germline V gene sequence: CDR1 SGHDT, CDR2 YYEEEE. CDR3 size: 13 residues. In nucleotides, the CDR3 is TGTGCCAGCTACCAGGGTAGAAACTATGGCTACACCTTC. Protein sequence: CASYQGRNYGYTF.

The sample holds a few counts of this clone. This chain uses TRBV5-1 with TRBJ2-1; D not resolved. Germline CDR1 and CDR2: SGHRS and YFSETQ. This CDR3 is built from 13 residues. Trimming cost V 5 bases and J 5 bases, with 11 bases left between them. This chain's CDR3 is CASRELMNNEQFF. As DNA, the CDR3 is TGCGCCAGCAGAGAACTTATGAACAATGAGCAGTTCTTC.